This entry lists 11 T cell receptor beta chains sequenced from one sample in a study of T cell clonality in common variable immunodeficiency. Overall study findings and caveats: Fewer deletions and N-nucleotide insertions were reportedly seen in common variable immunodeficiency TCR beta sequences.

Sequencing used immunoSEQ multiplex PCR; TCRdb keeps in-frame clones, though not all of them. The sample presents about 26,000 clones, none singletons. These TCRs' antigens remain unknown. Material: peripheral blood mononuclear cells. These receptors all come from a human donor with common variable immunodeficiency.

Points on this clone: Coverage ceases 3 residues before the CDR3 finishes, and the germline J gene fills in the end. The chain carries TRBV20-1 and TRBJ2-7; no firm D call. The CDR3 consists of 12 residues. Germline V gives CDR1 DFQATT, CDR2 SNEGSKA (reference sequence). V was clipped by 3 bases and J by 1 base, with 7 bases between them. Incomplete CDR3 DNA: TGCAGTGCTAGGTCGGGTTCCTACGAG. Translated, it gives CSARSGSYE. The entire CDR3 protein is CSARSGSYEQYF.

This clone was detected a few times. The sequenced fragment ends 3 residues before the CDR3 boundary, so the rest is inferred from the germline J gene. The chain couples TRBV6-2 or TRBV6-3 to TRBJ2-1; the match to TRBD2 covers 9 bases. Per the germline V gene, CDR1 is MNHEY and CDR2 is SVGEGT. J was trimmed by 9 bases and V by 3 bases; bases with no gene match: 6. This CDR3 is built from 14 residues. The DNA read from the CDR3 is TGTGCCAGCAGTTATGGCGGGGGGGCGCGTGAG. Its protein product is CASSYGGGARE. The whole CDR3 protein is CASSYGGGAREQFF.

In the case of this clone: Read coverage stops 3 residues before the CDR3 terminus; the germline J gene supplies the remainder. The rearrangement joins TRBV5-1 to TRBJ2-3; 9 nucleotides line up with TRBD2. In germline, CDR1 is SGHRS, CDR2 YFSETQ. This CDR3 region has 17 residues. The ends lost 1 base at V and 1 base at J; junction bases unmatched: 7. The CDR3 sequence is CASSLRLAGMGTDTQYF. Partial CDR3 DNA: TGCGCCAGCAGCTTGCGTCTAGCGGGGATGGGCACAGATACG.

Comments on this clone: Coverage ceases 3 residues before the CDR3 finishes, and the germline J gene fills in the end. V is TRBV6-1 and J is TRBJ2-1; D is ambiguous. The V gene lost 2 bases and the J gene lost 5 bases, with 10 bases spanning the gap. Germline assignment: CDR1 MNHNS and CDR2 SASEGT. The CDR3 has 14 residues. The CDR3 DNA, read in part, is TGTGCCAGCAGTGAATGGTTAGCCCACAATGAG. Translated: CASSEWLAHNE. The whole CDR3 reads CASSEWLAHNEQFF.

This clone was recorded at least ten times. Read coverage stops 3 residues before the CDR3 terminus; the germline J gene supplies the remainder. The chain carries TRBV29-1 and TRBJ2-2; 7 nucleotides align to TRBD2. The CDR3 is 15 residues long. Germline CDR1 reads SQVTM; CDR2 reads ANQGSEA. V gave up 0 bases and J gave up 5 bases; unmatched junction bases: 6. The CDR3 is CSVEERGTGTGELFF. The DNA read from the CDR3 is TGCAGCGTTGAAGAGCGGGGGACGGGGACCGGGGAG.

On this clone itself: Mismatch with germline at one junction end may stem from a read error. The read ends 3 residues early relative to the CDR3; the germline J gene fills the gap. The same CDR3 arises from other DNA sequences in this sample as well. The J gene is TRBJ2-3, the V gene TRBV2; D unclear. CDR1 and CDR2 from the germline V gene are SNHLY and FYNNEI. The CDR3 runs 15 residues. The CDR3 loop reads CASSESVRSTDTQYF. Incomplete CDR3 DNA: TGTGCCAGCAGTGAATCTGTCAGGAGCACAGACACG.

This clone showed up many times. The CDR3 extends 3 residues past the end of the read, so its final part is completed from the germline J gene. The chain is built from TRBV20-1 and TRBJ2-5, with D unresolved. The CDR3 covers 13 residues. V was shortened by 6 bases and J by 1 base, with 12 bases between the two germline ends. Germline lookup yields CDR1 DFQATT and CDR2 SNEGSKA (reference sequence). The CDR3 loop reads CSAVSQSQETQYF. The DNA read from the CDR3 is TGCAGTGCGGTTAGCCAATCCCAAGAGACC.

In this sample, this clone turned up many times. From the germline J gene comes the end of the CDR3, since the read stops 3 residues before it. J is TRBJ2-5 and V is TRBV5-1; TRBD1 agrees at 10 bases. The CDR3 spans 16 residues. Germline CDR1 reads SGHRS; CDR2 reads YFSETQ. The V gene end was trimmed by 3 bases and the J gene end by 2 bases; junction bases not matched to a gene: 7. The sequenced CDR3 bases are TGCGCCAGCAGCTGGGGGGACAGGGGACGTCAAGAGACC. Protein product: CASSWGDRGRQET. The complete CDR3 reads CASSWGDRGRQETQYF.

This clone has a count of ten or more. The CDR3 end falls 3 residues outside the read, so it is completed with the germline J gene. The chain joins TRBV20-1 to TRBJ1-6, with 7 bases matching TRBD1. V lost 5 bases and J lost 0; bases outside the gene matches: 4. CDR1 DFQATT and CDR2 SNEGSKA come from the germline V gene (reference sequence). This CDR3 spans 15 amino acids. The DNA read from the CDR3 is TGCAGTGCTCAACAGGGGAGCTCCTATAATTCACCC. Translated, it gives CSAQQGSSYNSP. The whole CDR3 region reads CSAQQGSSYNSPLHF.

This clone was observed a few times. Coverage ceases 3 residues before the CDR3 finishes, and the germline J gene fills in the end. J is TRBJ1-3 and V is TRBV7-8; the match to TRBD1 covers 8 bases. CDR1 is SGHVS, CDR2 FQNEAQ, per germline. With 5 bases clipped from V and 0 bases from J, the junction kept 6 bases outside the gene matches. The CDR3 has 16 amino acids. This CDR3 is CASSGGQVDSGNTIYF. Partial CDR3 DNA: TGTGCCAGCAGCGGGGGACAGGTCGACTCTGGAAACACC.

This clone was detected many times. Here the CDR3 reads CSVDRRDNEQFF. The DNA read from the CDR3 is TGCAGCGTTGACCGCCGGGACAATGAG. The chain links TRBV29-1 to TRBJ2-1; no reliable D call. Read sequence stops 3 residues before the CDR3 end, and the germline J gene provides the missing end. From germline, CDR1 is SQVTM and CDR2 ANQGSEA. The CDR3 has 12 amino acids. V gave up 3 bases and J gave up 5 bases, with 8 bases separating them.